The rows below give T cell receptor beta chains drawn from one sample of a study of identical twins. MiXCR, run by TCRdb on the 5' RACE reads, gives a single entry per CDR3 protein. The table includes roughly 1.6 million distinct CDR3 sequences, roughly 35% detected once. Sequencing was carried out using cord blood. Receptor source: a newborn girl in good health. Both conserved end residues are part of each CDR3. The order of the fields is J gene, clone size, V gene, D gene, CDR3 DNA, CDR3 protein. A D gene is named only where the DNA matches it firmly. The size entry is marked missing in some rows and otherwise reads once, few, many or a size class.

J gene: TRBJ2-1; clone size: .; V gene: TRBV3-1; D gene: TRBD2; CDR3 DNA: TGTGCCAGCAGCCAGGTTGCGGGAGGGCCCTATGAGCAGTTCTTC; CDR3 protein: CASSQVAGGPYEQFF
J gene: TRBJ2-5; clone size: .; V gene: TRBV2; D gene: .; CDR3 DNA: TGTGCCAGCAGTGAAGAGTCGCTAGCAGAGACCCAGTACTTC; CDR3 protein: CASSEESLAETQYF
J gene: TRBJ2-3; clone size: few; V gene: TRBV5-1; D gene: TRBD1; CDR3 DNA: TGCGCCAGCAGCTTAGACAGGGTGGGTTCGGATACGCAGTATTTT; CDR3 protein: CASSLDRVGSDTQYF
J gene: TRBJ2-1; clone size: .; V gene: TRBV20-1; D gene: TRBD2; CDR3 DNA: TGCAGTGCAACCGATAGCGGGAGCTCCTACAATGAGCAGTTCTTC; CDR3 protein: CSATDSGSSYNEQFF
J gene: TRBJ2-7; clone size: many; V gene: TRBV2; D gene: .; CDR3 DNA: TGTGCCAGCAGTGTAGGGCAGGGAGGCTCCTACGAGCAGTACTTC; CDR3 protein: CASSVGQGGSYEQYF
J gene: TRBJ2-2; clone size: once; V gene: TRBV20-1; D gene: TRBD2; CDR3 DNA: TGCAGTGCTAGAGGGGGCGGGAGCTCCGGGGAGCTGTTTTTT; CDR3 protein: CSARGGGSSGELFF
J gene: TRBJ1-5; clone size: .; V gene: TRBV12-3/TRBV12-4; D gene: TRBD1; CDR3 DNA: TGTGCCAGCAGTTTTGGGACCAGGGGGGGGAATCAGCCCCAGCATTTT; CDR3 protein: CASSFGTRGGNQPQHF
J gene: TRBJ1-2; clone size: few; V gene: TRBV28; D gene: .; CDR3 DNA: TGTGCCAGCAGTTTATGGGTCGCGGGTTTACCTGATGGCTACACCTTC; CDR3 protein: CASSLWVAGLPDGYTF
J gene: TRBJ1-5; clone size: few; V gene: TRBV6-4; D gene: TRBD1; CDR3 DNA: TGTGCCAGCAGTTCCGACAGGGCGCAGCCCCAGCATTTT; CDR3 protein: CASSSDRAQPQHF
J gene: TRBJ2-5; clone size: .; V gene: TRBV6-6; D gene: TRBD1; CDR3 DNA: TGTGCCAGCAGTGACAGGGGGCAGGAGCAGTACTTC; CDR3 protein: CASSDRGQEQYF
J gene: TRBJ1-5; clone size: .; V gene: TRBV3-1; D gene: TRBD1; CDR3 DNA: TGTGCCAGCAGCCTTAAGGGGACAGGGGGTAATCACCCCCAGCATTTT; CDR3 protein: CASSLKGTGGNHPQHF
J gene: TRBJ2-2; clone size: few; V gene: TRBV10-3; D gene: .; CDR3 DNA: TGTGCCATCAGTGAGGGGACGAACACCGGGGAGCTGTTTTTT; CDR3 protein: CAISEGTNTGELFF
J gene: TRBJ1-1; clone size: once; V gene: TRBV6-6; D gene: .; CDR3 DNA: TGTGCCAGCAGGCTTACGGACAGACCGAACACTGAAGCTTTCTTT; CDR3 protein: CASRLTDRPNTEAFF
J gene: TRBJ1-2; clone size: .; V gene: TRBV24-1; D gene: .; CDR3 DNA: TGTGCCACCAGTGATTTCCCCAATGGGTACACCTTC; CDR3 protein: CATSDFPNGYTF
J gene: TRBJ2-7; clone size: many; V gene: TRBV27; D gene: .; CDR3 DNA: TGTGCCAGCAGTTTATATCCGGGGGATTCCTACGAGCAGTACTTC; CDR3 protein: CASSLYPGDSYEQYF
J gene: TRBJ2-7; clone size: few; V gene: TRBV20-1; D gene: .; CDR3 DNA: TGCAGTGCTATCAGGGGCGAGCAGTACTTC; CDR3 protein: CSAIRGEQYF
J gene: TRBJ1-3; clone size: .; V gene: TRBV29-1; D gene: .; CDR3 DNA: TGCAGCGTTGTGGACAGCTCTGGAAACACCATATATTTT; CDR3 protein: CSVVDSSGNTIYF
J gene: TRBJ2-5; clone size: .; V gene: TRBV2; D gene: TRBD1; CDR3 DNA: TGTGCCAGCAGCAAGAGACAGGGGGAGGGTGAGCAGTACTTC; CDR3 protein: CASSKRQGEGEQYF
J gene: TRBJ2-2; clone size: few; V gene: TRBV10-3; D gene: TRBD2; CDR3 DNA: TGTGCCATCAGCCTAGCGGGAGGTACCGGGGAGCTGTTTTTT; CDR3 protein: CAISLAGGTGELFF
J gene: TRBJ2-4; clone size: .; V gene: TRBV6-6; D gene: .; CDR3 DNA: TGTGCCAGCAGTTATAGTTGGGGGTTGAACATTCAGTACTTC; CDR3 protein: CASSYSWGLNIQYF
J gene: TRBJ1-4; clone size: few; V gene: TRBV24-1; D gene: TRBD1; CDR3 DNA: TGTGCCACCAGTGATTCGAAGGGGGACAGGTCTTGGATGGGTGAAAAACTGTTTTTT; CDR3 protein: CATSDSKGDRSWMGEKLFF
J gene: TRBJ2-3; clone size: few; V gene: TRBV20-1; D gene: TRBD1; CDR3 DNA: TGCAGTGTCTCACAGGGGCCAGATACGCAGTATTTT; CDR3 protein: CSVSQGPDTQYF
J gene: TRBJ2-1; clone size: few; V gene: TRBV20-1; D gene: TRBD2; CDR3 DNA: TGCAGTGCTAGAGGAGGACTAGCGGTCTCCTACAATGAGCAGTTCTTC; CDR3 protein: CSARGGLAVSYNEQFF
J gene: TRBJ1-1; clone size: .; V gene: TRBV25-1; D gene: TRBD1; CDR3 DNA: TGTGCCAGCAGTGCAAATCACGACAGGGGGGGTGAAGCTTTCTTT; CDR3 protein: CASSANHDRGGEAFF
J gene: TRBJ2-5; clone size: .; V gene: TRBV25-1; D gene: .; CDR3 DNA: TGTGCCGGCAAGACTGCAATGGGGCAGTACTTC; CDR3 protein: CAGKTAMGQYF
J gene: TRBJ2-7; clone size: .; V gene: TRBV4-1; D gene: TRBD1; CDR3 DNA: TGCGCCAGCAGCCAAGACAGGGGACAGGGAGTTTACGAGCAGTACTTC; CDR3 protein: CASSQDRGQGVYEQYF
J gene: TRBJ2-1; clone size: .; V gene: TRBV10-2; D gene: .; CDR3 DNA: TGCGCCAGCAGTGAGCGGGTCTCCTACAATGAGCAGTTCTTC; CDR3 protein: CASSERVSYNEQFF
J gene: TRBJ1-2; clone size: few; V gene: TRBV27; D gene: TRBD1; CDR3 DNA: TGTGCCAGCAGTCCACACAGGGGCAGGTACTATGGCTACACCTTC; CDR3 protein: CASSPHRGRYYGYTF
J gene: TRBJ2-7; clone size: many; V gene: TRBV12-3/TRBV12-4; D gene: .; CDR3 DNA: TGTGCCATCCAAACAGGGCTCTCCTACGAGCAGTACTTC; CDR3 protein: CAIQTGLSYEQYF
J gene: TRBJ2-1; clone size: once; V gene: TRBV20-1; D gene: .; CDR3 DNA: TGCAGTGCTAGAGAGGGTGGGGGGGCAACGGGTGAGCAGTTCTTC; CDR3 protein: CSAREGGGATGEQFF
J gene: TRBJ2-2; clone size: .; V gene: TRBV4-2; D gene: TRBD2; CDR3 DNA: TGTGCCAGCAGCCTCAACCCCGGACTAGCGAGCACCGGGGAGCTGTTTTTT; CDR3 protein: CASSLNPGLASTGELFF
J gene: TRBJ1-2; clone size: many; V gene: TRBV5-1; D gene: .; CDR3 DNA: TGCGCCAGCAGCAGCGGGACTGACTATGGCTACACCTTC; CDR3 protein: CASSSGTDYGYTF
J gene: TRBJ2-1; clone size: few; V gene: TRBV4-1; D gene: .; CDR3 DNA: TGCGCCAGCAGCCAAGACCACAGCAGCTCCTACAATGAGCAGTTCTTC; CDR3 protein: CASSQDHSSSYNEQFF
J gene: TRBJ2-5; clone size: .; V gene: TRBV14; D gene: .; CDR3 DNA: TGTGCCAGCAGCCAAGATGAGGGGAGGCCGCAGTACTTC; CDR3 protein: CASSQDEGRPQYF
J gene: TRBJ2-7; clone size: .; V gene: TRBV6-5; D gene: .; CDR3 DNA: TGTGCCAGCAGTTACCCCGACATGTTTGGCGAGCAGTACTTC; CDR3 protein: CASSYPDMFGEQYF
J gene: TRBJ1-6; clone size: few; V gene: TRBV9; D gene: .; CDR3 DNA: TGTGCCAGCAGCCTTAGAAGGGAAGGGAATTCACCCCTCCACTTT; CDR3 protein: CASSLRREGNSPLHF
J gene: TRBJ1-2; clone size: .; V gene: TRBV6-6; D gene: TRBD1; CDR3 DNA: TGTGCCAGCAGTTACGGGACAGGGAAATTCGGCTACACCTTC; CDR3 protein: CASSYGTGKFGYTF
J gene: TRBJ2-5; clone size: few; V gene: TRBV28; D gene: TRBD2; CDR3 DNA: TGTGCCAGCAGTTTATCGGGACTAGCGGGACGAGGTATGGAGACCCAGTACTTC; CDR3 protein: CASSLSGLAGRGMETQYF
J gene: TRBJ2-3; clone size: many; V gene: TRBV5-1; D gene: .; CDR3 DNA: TGCGCCAGCAGCTTAGCGACTAGGGATACGCAGTATTTT; CDR3 protein: CASSLATRDTQYF
J gene: TRBJ2-5; clone size: few; V gene: TRBV4-2; D gene: .; CDR3 DNA: TGTGCCAGCAGCCAAGATCCGGGGGCAATAGGAGAGACCCAGTACTTC; CDR3 protein: CASSQDPGAIGETQYF
J gene: TRBJ1-1; clone size: many; V gene: TRBV7-2; D gene: TRBD1; CDR3 DNA: TGTGCCAGCAGTTTAGGGGGCAGGGGGACTGAAGCTTTCTTT; CDR3 protein: CASSLGGRGTEAFF
J gene: TRBJ2-7; clone size: .; V gene: TRBV20-1; D gene: .; CDR3 DNA: TGCAGTGCTAGTACTAGCCGGGGTACGCGCGAGCAGTACTTC; CDR3 protein: CSASTSRGTREQYF
J gene: TRBJ2-7; clone size: .; V gene: TRBV2; D gene: TRBD2; CDR3 DNA: TGTGCCAGCAGCCAGGGACTAGCGGGCCACGAGCAGTACTTC; CDR3 protein: CASSQGLAGHEQYF
J gene: TRBJ2-1; clone size: .; V gene: TRBV29-1; D gene: .; CDR3 DNA: TGCAGCGTTGGATCGACGAGCTCCTACAATGAGCAGTTCTTC; CDR3 protein: CSVGSTSSYNEQFF
J gene: TRBJ2-1; clone size: few; V gene: TRBV3-1; D gene: .; CDR3 DNA: TGTGCCAGCAGCACCCGACAGGCCTACAGCAATGAGCAGTTCTTC; CDR3 protein: CASSTRQAYSNEQFF
J gene: TRBJ2-3; clone size: few; V gene: TRBV12-3/TRBV12-4; D gene: TRBD2; CDR3 DNA: TGTGCCAGCAGTTTACCCGGACTAGCCTCTCGCACAGATACGCAGTATTTT; CDR3 protein: CASSLPGLASRTDTQYF
J gene: TRBJ2-7; clone size: few; V gene: TRBV29-1; D gene: TRBD2; CDR3 DNA: TGCAGCGCCCTCGATAGCGGGGCCCACTACGAGCAGTACTTC; CDR3 protein: CSALDSGAHYEQYF
J gene: TRBJ2-6; clone size: .; V gene: TRBV24-1; D gene: .; CDR3 DNA: TGTGCCACCAGTGATCCAGGCTCTGGGGCCAACGTCCTGACTTTC; CDR3 protein: CATSDPGSGANVLTF